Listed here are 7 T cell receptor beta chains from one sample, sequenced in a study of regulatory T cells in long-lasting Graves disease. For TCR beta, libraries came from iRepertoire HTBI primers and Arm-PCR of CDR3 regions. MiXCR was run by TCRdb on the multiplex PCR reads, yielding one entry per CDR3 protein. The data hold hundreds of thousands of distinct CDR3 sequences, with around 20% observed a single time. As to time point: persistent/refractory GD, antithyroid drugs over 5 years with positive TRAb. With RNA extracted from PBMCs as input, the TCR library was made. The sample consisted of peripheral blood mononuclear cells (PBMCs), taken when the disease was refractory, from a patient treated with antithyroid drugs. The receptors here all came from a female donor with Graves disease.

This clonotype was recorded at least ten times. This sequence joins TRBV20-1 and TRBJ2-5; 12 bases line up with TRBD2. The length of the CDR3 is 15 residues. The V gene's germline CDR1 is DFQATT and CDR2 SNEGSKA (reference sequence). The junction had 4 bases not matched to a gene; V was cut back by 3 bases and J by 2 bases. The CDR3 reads CSASPTSGGQETQYF. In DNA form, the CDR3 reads TGCAGTGCTAGTCCCACTAGCGGGGGGCAAGAGACCCAGTACTTC.

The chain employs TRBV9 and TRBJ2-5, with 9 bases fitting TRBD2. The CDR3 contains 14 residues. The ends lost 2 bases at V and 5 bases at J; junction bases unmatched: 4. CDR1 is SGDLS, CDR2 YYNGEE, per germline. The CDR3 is CASSVGLARETQYF. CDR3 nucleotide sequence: TGTGCCAGCAGCGTCGGACTAGCGCGGGAGACCCAGTACTTC.

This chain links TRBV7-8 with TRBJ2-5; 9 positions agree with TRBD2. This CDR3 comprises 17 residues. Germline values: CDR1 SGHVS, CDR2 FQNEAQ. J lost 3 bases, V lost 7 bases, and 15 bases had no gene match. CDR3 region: CASKQERELAGKETQYF. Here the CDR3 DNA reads TGTGCCAGCAAGCAAGAGCGGGAGCTAGCGGGAAAAGAGACCCAGTACTTC. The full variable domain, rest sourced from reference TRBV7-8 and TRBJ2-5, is GAGVSQSPRYKVAKRGQDVALRCDPISGHVSLFWYQQALGQGPEFLTYFQNEAQLDKSGLPSDRFFAERPEGSVSTLKIQRTQQEDSAVYLCASKQERELAGKETQYFGPGTRLLVL.

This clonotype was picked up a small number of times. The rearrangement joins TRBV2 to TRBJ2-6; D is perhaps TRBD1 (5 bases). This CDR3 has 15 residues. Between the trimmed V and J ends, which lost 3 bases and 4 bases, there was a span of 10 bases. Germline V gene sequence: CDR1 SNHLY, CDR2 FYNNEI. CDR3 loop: CASSEGPAGANVLTF. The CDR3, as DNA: TGTGCCAGCAGTGAGGGGCCGGCGGGGGCCAACGTCCTGACTTTC. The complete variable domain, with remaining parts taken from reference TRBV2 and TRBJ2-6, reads EPEVTQTPSHQVTQMGQEVILRCVPISNHLYFYWYRQILGQKVEFLVSFYNNEISEKSEIFDDQFSVERPDGSNFTLKIRSTKLEDSAMYFCASSEGPAGANVLTFGAGSRLTVL.

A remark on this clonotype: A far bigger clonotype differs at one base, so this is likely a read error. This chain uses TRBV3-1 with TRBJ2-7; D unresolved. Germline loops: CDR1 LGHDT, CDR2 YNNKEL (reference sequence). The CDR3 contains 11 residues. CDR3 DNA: TGTGCCAGCAGCCACTCCCACGAGCAGTACTTC. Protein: CASSHSHEQYF.

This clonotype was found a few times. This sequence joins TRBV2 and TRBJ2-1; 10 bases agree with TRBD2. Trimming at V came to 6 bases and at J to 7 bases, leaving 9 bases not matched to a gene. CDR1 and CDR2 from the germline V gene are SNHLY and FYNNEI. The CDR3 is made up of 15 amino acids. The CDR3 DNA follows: TGTGCCAGCAGGGGGGCTAGCGGGGGCTATAATGAGCAGTTCTTC. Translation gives CASRGASGGYNEQFF.

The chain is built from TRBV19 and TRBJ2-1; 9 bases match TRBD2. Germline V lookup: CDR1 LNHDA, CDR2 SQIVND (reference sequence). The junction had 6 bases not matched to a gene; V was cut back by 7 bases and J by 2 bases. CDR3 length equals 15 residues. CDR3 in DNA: TGTGCCAGTACCACAGGGACTAGCACCTACAATGAGCAGTTCTTC. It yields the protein CASTTGTSTYNEQFF. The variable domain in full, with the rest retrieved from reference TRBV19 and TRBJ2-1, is DGGITQSPKYLFRKEGQNVTLSCEQNLNHDAMYWYRQDPGQGLRLIYYSQIVNDFQKGDIAEGYSVSREKKESFPLTVTSAQKNPTAFYLCASTTGTSTYNEQFFGPGTRLTVL.